This TCR beta chain came from a study of shared clonotypes between healthy human individuals. Study in general: CD4 naive and memory got three plates each, CD8 naive two, CD8 memory one. Study-wide results and caveats: A limitation of the genetic and exposure-history diversity represented arose from few donors.

Sequencing used immunoSEQ multiplex PCR; TCRdb keeps in-frame clones, though not all of them. The sample has roughly 660,000 clones, 90% seen once. Points on this clone: Its specificity is unknown.

Every one of the donors was a Caucasian adult that lived in Nashville, Tennessee. Sequencing was done on a sample of memory CD8+ T cells from PBMCs. Subset specified: CD45RO+ cells pooled with CCR7-negative TemRA cells. The sequence was obtained from a man younger than 35 in good health. Some clones in this sample may be carry-over from other donors' samples.

The CDR3 coding sequence is TGCGCCAGCAGCTGGCAAAGCGCATACGAGCAGTACTTC. It encodes CASSWQSAYEQYF. V usage is TRBV5-1 and J usage is TRBJ2-7; D gene unclear. The CDR3 sequence is 13 residues long. Germline CDR1 reads SGHRS; CDR2 reads YFSETQ. V was shortened by 3 bases and J by 4 bases, with 11 bases between the two germline ends.